The clone carrying this T cell receptor beta chain was found a few times. The antigen remains undetermined. The data stem from a study of T-cell reconstitution after alpha-beta-depleted transplantation in children. Study-level results: The origin of high day-60 TCRbeta diversity in some patients lay in surviving recipient T cells and thymic progenitors. Alpha-beta T cells about two months after transplant reportedly derived from several hundred expanded graft clones.

The CDR3 has 13 residues. Trimming removed 6 bases at V and 7 bases at J, with 10 bases between. CDR1 is SGHVS, CDR2 FNYEAQ, per germline. Preparation of the TCRbeta library was carried out with unique molecular identifiers. MiXCR, run by TCRdb on the PCR reads, gives a single entry per CDR3 protein. This table has 600,000 or so distinct CDR3 sequences, 23% appearing once. The TCR was taken from a boy in the first two years of life who had a stem cell transplant for acute myeloid leukemia, so the T cells may come from the graft donor. Sequencing used PBMCs, mostly from graft donor cells, obtained 360 days after TCRalphabeta/CD19-depleted stem cell transplant. The gene calls are TRBV7-6 and TRBJ1-6; D may be TRBD1 (5 bases). The CDR3 sequence is CASRKTVNSPLHF. DNA of the CDR3: TGTGCCAGCAGAAAGACAGTGAATTCACCCCTCCACTTT.